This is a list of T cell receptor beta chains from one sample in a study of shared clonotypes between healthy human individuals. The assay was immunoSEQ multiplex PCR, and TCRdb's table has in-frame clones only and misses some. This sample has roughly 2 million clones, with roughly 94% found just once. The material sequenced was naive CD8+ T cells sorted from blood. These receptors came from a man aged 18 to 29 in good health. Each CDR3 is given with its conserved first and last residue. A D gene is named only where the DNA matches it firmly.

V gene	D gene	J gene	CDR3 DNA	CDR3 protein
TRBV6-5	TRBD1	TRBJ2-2	TGTGCCAGCAGTTACAGGACAGGGAACACCGGGGAGCTGTTTTTT	CASSYRTGNTGELFF
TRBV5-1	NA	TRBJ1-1	TGCGCCAGCAGCTTGTCGGGCTACACTGAAGCTTTCTTT	CASSLSGYTEAFF
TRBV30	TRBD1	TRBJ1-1	TGTGCCTGGAGTGTAACAGGGGAAACTGAAGCTTTCTTT	CAWSVTGETEAFF
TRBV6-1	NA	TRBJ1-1	TGTGCCAGCAGTGAAGCCCTTTTCTCGGAGCTTGACACTGAAGCTTTCTTT	CASSEALFSELDTEAFF
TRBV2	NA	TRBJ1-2	TGTGCCAGCAGTGAATGGTTAGAAAGATATGGCTACACCTTC	CASSEWLERYGYTF
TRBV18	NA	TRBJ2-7	TGTGCCAGCCGAGGGGGTTACGAGCAGTACTTC	CASRGGYEQYF
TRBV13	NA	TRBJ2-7	TGTGCCAGCAGCCTCTCCGGGAACTACGAGCAGTACTTC	CASSLSGNYEQYF
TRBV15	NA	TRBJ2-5	TGTGCCACCAGCAGTGGTTTACAAGAGACCCAGTACTTC	CATSSGLQETQYF
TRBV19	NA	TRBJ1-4	TGTGCCAGTAGTATAGATCGACAGAAGCTATATGAAAAACTGTTTTTT	CASSIDRQKLYEKLFF
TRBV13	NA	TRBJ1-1	TGTGCCAGCAGCTTTAGAGGGCCCACTGAAGCTTTCTTT	CASSFRGPTEAFF
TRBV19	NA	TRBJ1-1	TGTGCCAGTAGTATCCAATGGTCACAGGAGCTCATGAACACTGAAGCTTTCTTT	CASSIQWSQELMNTEAFF
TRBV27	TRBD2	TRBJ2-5	TGTGCCAGCAGCCAAGGACTAGCGGGGAGGGAGACCCAGTACTTC	CASSQGLAGRETQYF
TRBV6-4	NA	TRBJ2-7	TGTGCCAGCAGTGCCCCGTACGAGGCCAACGAGCAGTACTTC	CASSAPYEANEQYF
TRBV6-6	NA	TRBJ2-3	TGTGCCAGCCACTCCTCGGGCGGAGATACGCAGTATTTT	CASHSSGGDTQYF
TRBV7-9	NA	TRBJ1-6	TGTGCCAGCAGCCCATGGGACCCAAATTCACCCCTCCACTTT	CASSPWDPNSPLHF
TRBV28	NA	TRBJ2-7	TGTGCCAGCAGTTTAGGATGGGGACTTAGCTCCTACGAGCAGTACTTC	CASSLGWGLSSYEQYF
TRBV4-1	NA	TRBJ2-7	TGCGCCAGCAGCCTCGGATTGCTAGCCTCCTACGAGCAGTACTTC	CASSLGLLASYEQYF
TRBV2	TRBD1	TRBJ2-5	TGTGCCAGCGGGACAGGGGTATCATGGACCCAGTACTTC	CASGTGVSWTQYF
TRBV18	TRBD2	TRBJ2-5	TGTGCCAGCTCACCCGGGGGGGAGACCCAGTACTTC	CASSPGGETQYF
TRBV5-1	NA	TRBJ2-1	TGCGCCAGCAGCTGGAGGAGCTCCTACAATGAGCAGTTCTTC	CASSWRSSYNEQFF
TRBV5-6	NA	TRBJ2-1	TGTGCCAGCAGCTTTGACAAATCACCCAACTCCTACAATGAGCAGTTCTTC	CASSFDKSPNSYNEQFF
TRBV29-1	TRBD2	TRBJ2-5	TGCAGCGCCGGGGGACTAGAAGAGACCCAGTACTTC	CSAGGLEETQYF
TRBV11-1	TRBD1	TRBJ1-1	TGTGCCAGCAGCCCGGGTGGTCGGCCAGGGACAGGGGGAGCTGAAGCTTTCTTT	CASSPGGRPGTGGAEAFF
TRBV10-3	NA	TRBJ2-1	TGTGCCATCAGTGAGTGGTGGGGTTGGGGGAGCTCCTACAATGAGCAGTTCTTC	CAISEWWGWGSSYNEQFF
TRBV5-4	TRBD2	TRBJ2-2	TGTGCCAGCAGCTTGTTAGCGGGAGGCACCGGGGAGCTGTTTTTT	CASSLLAGGTGELFF
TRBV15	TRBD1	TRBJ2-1	TGTGCCACCAGCAGAGATTGGACAGGGGACAATGAGCAGTTCTTC	CATSRDWTGDNEQFF
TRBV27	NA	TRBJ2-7	TGTGCCAGCAGTTTATCGGACAATACCTACGAGCAGTACTTC	CASSLSDNTYEQYF
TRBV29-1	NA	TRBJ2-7	TGCAGCGTTGAGGTAGGGCAAGCTACCGAGCAGTACTTC	CSVEVGQATEQYF
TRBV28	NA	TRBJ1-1	TGTGCCAGCAGTCCCTCCACAGGGACTGAAGCTTTCTTT	CASSPSTGTEAFF
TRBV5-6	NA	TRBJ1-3	TGTGCCAGCAGCTTGGGCAGGGGCTTCTCTGGAAACACCATATATTTT	CASSLGRGFSGNTIYF
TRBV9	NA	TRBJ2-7	TGTGCCAGCAGCGCCGCGGTAGTGGCCTACGAGCAGTACTTC	CASSAAVVAYEQYF
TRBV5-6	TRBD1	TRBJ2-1	TGTGCCAGCAGCTTGGCAGGACAGGGTTTGTTCAATGAGCAGTTCTTC	CASSLAGQGLFNEQFF
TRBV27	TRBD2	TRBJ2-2	TGTGCCAGCAGTCCGCCCGTCCTAGCGGGGTCCGGGGAGCTGTTTTTT	CASSPPVLAGSGELFF
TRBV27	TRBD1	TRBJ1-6	TGTGCCAGCAGTTTGACAGGGAGTGGATCACCCCTCCACTTT	CASSLTGSGSPLHF
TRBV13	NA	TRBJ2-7	TGTGCCAGCAGCTACCAGCAATACGAGCAGTACTTC	CASSYQQYEQYF
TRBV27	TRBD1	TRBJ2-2	TGTGCCAGCAGTTTAGGGATGACAGGGGGGACCGGGGAGCTGTTTTTT	CASSLGMTGGTGELFF
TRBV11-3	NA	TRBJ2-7	TGTGCCAGCAGCTTAATTGCGCGGCGGGAAGCCTACGAGCAGTACTTC	CASSLIARREAYEQYF
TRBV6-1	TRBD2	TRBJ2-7	TGTGCCAGCGTGACTAGCGGCTCTACCTACGAGCAGTACTTC	CASVTSGSTYEQYF
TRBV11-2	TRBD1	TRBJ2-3	TGTGCCAGCAGCGAGGACAGGGTTACAGATACGCAGTATTTT	CASSEDRVTDTQYF
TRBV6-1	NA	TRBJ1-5	TGTGCCAGCAGTGACCCAGGGTATAGCAATCAGCCCCAGCATTTT	CASSDPGYSNQPQHF
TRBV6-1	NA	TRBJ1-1	TGTGCCAGCGACCCGGACAGTTCAAACACTGAAGCTTTCTTT	CASDPDSSNTEAFF
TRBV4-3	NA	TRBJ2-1	TGCGCCAGCAGCCAAGATTGGGATCCGGGACCCGTGGGTGAGCAGTTCTTC	CASSQDWDPGPVGEQFF
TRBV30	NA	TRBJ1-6	TGTGCCTGGAGTGGTACAGGTAATTCACCCCTCCACTTT	CAWSGTGNSPLHF
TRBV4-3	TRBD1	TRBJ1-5	TGCGCCAGCAGCCAAGATCGGGCCCTTGCAGGGGGTAGCAATCAGCCCCAGCATTTT	CASSQDRALAGGSNQPQHF
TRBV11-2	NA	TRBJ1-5	TGTGCCAGCAGTCTAACAGGGAAGGTGAATCAGCCCCAGCATTTT	CASSLTGKVNQPQHF
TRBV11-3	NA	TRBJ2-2	TGTGCCAGCAGCTCAGACACCGGGGAGCTGTTTTTT	CASSSDTGELFF
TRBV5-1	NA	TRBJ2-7	TGCGCCAGCAGCTTGGAAGGGACCCTGTACTACGAGCAGTACTTC	CASSLEGTLYYEQYF
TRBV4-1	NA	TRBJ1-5	TGCGCCAGCAGCCAAGTAGGAGGGGGGGTTCAGCCCCAGCATTTT	CASSQVGGGVQPQHF
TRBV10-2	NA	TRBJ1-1	TGCGCCAGCAGTGACGCGTATGAAGCTTTCTTT	CASSDAYEAFF